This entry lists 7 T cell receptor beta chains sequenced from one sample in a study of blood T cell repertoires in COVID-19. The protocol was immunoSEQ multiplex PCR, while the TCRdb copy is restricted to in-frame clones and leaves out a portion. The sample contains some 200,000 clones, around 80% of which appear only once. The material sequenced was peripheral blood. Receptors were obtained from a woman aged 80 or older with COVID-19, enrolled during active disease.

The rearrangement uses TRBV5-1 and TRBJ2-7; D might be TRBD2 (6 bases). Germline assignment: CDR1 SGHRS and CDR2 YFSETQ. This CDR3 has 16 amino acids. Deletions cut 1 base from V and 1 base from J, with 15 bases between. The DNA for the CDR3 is TGCGCCAGCAGCTTGTCCATTGGAGGGGCGTCCTACGAGCAGTACTTC. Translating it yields CASSLSIGGASYEQYF.

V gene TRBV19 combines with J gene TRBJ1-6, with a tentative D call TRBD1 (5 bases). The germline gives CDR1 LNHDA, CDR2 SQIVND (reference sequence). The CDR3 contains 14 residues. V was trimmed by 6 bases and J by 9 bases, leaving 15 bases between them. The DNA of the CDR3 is TGTGCCAGTAGGTACCAGGGTTGGGGTTCACCCCTCCACTTT. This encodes CASRYQGWGSPLHF.

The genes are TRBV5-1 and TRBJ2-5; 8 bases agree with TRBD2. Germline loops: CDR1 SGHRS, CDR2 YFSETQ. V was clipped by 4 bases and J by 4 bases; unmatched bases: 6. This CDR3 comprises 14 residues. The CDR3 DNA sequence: TGCGCCAGCAGCCGGGAGGGGGGGTCAGAGACCCAGTACTTC. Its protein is CASSREGGSETQYF.

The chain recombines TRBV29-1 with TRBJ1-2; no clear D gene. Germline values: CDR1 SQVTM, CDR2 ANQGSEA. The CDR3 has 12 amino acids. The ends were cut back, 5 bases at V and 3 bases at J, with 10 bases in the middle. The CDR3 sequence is CSVSEAHYGYTF. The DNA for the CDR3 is TGCAGCGTTTCAGAGGCCCACTATGGCTACACCTTC.

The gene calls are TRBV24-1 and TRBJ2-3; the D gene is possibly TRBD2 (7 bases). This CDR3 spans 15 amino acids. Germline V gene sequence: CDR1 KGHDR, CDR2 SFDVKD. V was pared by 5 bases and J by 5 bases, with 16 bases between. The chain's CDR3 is CATSAAGGREDTQYF. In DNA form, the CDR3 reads TGTGCCACCAGTGCAGCCGGGGGGCGAGAAGATACGCAGTATTTT.

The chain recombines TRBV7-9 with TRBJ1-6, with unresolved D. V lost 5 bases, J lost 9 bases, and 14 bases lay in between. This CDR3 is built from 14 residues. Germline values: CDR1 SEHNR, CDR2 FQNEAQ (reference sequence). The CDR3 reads CASSPGLVGSPLHF. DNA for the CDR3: TGTGCCAGCAGCCCCGGGTTAGTCGGTTCACCCCTCCACTTT.

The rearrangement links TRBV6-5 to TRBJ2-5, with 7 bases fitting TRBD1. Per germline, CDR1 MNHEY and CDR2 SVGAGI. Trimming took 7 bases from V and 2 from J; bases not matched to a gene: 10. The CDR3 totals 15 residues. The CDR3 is CASIPLTGVQETQYF. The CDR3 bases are TGTGCCAGCATCCCCCTAACAGGGGTTCAAGAGACCCAGTACTTC.